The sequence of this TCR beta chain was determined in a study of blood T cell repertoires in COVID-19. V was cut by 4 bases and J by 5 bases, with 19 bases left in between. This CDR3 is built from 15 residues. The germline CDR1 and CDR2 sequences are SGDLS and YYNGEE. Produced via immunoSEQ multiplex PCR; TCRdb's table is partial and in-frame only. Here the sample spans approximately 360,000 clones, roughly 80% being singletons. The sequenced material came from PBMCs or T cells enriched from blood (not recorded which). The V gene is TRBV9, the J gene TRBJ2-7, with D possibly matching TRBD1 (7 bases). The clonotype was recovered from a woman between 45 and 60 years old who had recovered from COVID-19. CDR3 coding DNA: TGTGCCAGCAGCAAAGGACAGGCGGGGATTCACGAGCAGTACTTC. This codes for CASSKGQAGIHEQYF. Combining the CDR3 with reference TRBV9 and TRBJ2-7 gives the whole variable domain DSGVTQTPKHLITATGQRVTLRCSPRSGDLSVYWYQQSLDQGLQFLIQYYNGEERAKGNILERFSAQQFPDLHSELNLSSLELGDSALYFCASSKGQAGIHEQYFGPGTRLTVT.